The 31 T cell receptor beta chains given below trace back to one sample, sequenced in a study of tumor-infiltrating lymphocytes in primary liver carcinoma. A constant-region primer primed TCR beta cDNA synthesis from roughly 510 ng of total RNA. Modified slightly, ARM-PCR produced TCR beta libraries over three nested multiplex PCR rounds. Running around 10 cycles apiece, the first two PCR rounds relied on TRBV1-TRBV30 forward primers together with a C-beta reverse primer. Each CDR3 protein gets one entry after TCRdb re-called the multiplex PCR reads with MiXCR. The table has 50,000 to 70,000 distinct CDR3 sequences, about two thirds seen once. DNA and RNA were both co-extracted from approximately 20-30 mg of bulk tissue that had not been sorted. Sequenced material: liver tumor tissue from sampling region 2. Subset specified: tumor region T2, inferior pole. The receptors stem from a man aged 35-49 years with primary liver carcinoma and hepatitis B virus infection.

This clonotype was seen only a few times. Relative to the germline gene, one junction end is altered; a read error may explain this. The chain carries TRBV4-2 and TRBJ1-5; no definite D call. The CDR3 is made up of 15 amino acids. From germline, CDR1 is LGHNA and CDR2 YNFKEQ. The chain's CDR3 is CASSQTLQSNQTQHF. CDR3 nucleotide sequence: TGTGCCAGCAGCCAAACTTTACAGTCAAATCAGACCCAGCATTTT.

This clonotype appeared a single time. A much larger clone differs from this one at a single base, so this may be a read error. CDR3 sequence reads: CASNSGRTGQSTDTQYF. For the CDR3, the DNA is TGTGCCAGCAACTCCGGTCGGACAGGCCAAAGCACAGATACGCAGTATTTT. The chain combines TRBV7-8 with TRBJ2-3, with 7 bases fitting TRBD1. Trimming removed 7 bases from V and 0 bases from J; junction bases left unmatched: 13. This CDR3 is 17 amino acids long. Germline values: CDR1 SGHVS, CDR2 FQNEAQ.

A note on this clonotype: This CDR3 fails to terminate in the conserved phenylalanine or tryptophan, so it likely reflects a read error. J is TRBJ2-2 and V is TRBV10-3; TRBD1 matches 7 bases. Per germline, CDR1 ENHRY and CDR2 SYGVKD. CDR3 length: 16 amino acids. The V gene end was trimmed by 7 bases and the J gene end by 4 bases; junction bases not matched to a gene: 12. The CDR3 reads CAIMGTEGGSTGELFY. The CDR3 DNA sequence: TGTGCCATCATGGGGACAGAAGGTGGGAGCACCGGGGAGCTGTTTTAT.

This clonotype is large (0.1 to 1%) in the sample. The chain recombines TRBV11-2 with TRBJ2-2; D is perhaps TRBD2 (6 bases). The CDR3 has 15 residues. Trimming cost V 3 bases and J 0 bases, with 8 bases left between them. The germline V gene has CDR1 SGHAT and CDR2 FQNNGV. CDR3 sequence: CASSFAGSNTGELFF. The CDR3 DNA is TGTGCCAGCAGCTTTGCGGGATCGAACACCGGGGAGCTGTTTTTT.

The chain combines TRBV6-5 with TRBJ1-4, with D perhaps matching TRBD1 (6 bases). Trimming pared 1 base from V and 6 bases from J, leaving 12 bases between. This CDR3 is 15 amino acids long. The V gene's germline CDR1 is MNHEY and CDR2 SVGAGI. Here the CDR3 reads CASSYFQGTYEKLFF. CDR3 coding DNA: TGTGCCAGCAGTTACTTCCAGGGGACTTATGAAAAACTGTTTTTT.

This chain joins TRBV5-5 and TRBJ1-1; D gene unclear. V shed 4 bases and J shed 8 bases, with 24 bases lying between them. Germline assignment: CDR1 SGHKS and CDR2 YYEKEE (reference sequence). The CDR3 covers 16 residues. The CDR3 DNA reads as TGTGCCAGCAGCCGAGAGTGGGCGTCTCTCAAGACAGAAGCTTTCTTT. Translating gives CASSREWASLKTEAFF. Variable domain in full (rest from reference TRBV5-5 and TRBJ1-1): DAGVTQSPTHLIKTRGQQVTLRCSPISGHKSVSWYQQVLGQGPQFIFQYYEKEERGRGNFPDRFSARQFPNYSSELNVNALLLGDSALYLCASSREWASLKTEAFFGQGTRLTVV.

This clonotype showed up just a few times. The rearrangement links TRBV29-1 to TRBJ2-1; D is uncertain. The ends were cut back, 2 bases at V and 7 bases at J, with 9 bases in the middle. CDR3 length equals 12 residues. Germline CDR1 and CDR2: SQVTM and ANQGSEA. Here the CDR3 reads CSVEPMGNEQFF. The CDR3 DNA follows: TGCAGCGTTGAACCCATGGGGAATGAGCAGTTCTTC.

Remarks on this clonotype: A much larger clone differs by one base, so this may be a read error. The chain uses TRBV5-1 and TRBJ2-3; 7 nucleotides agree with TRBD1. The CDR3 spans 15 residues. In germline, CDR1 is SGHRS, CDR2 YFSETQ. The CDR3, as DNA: TGCGCCAGCAGCTCGGACAGGACGCATGCGGATACGCTGTATTTT. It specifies CASSSDRTHADTLYF. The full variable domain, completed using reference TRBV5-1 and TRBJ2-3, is KAGVTQTPRYLIKTRGQQVTLSCSPISGHRSVSWYQQTPGQGLQFLFEYFSETQRNKGNFPGRFSGRQFSNSRSEMNVSTLELGDSALYLCASSSDRTHADTLYFGPGTRLTVL.

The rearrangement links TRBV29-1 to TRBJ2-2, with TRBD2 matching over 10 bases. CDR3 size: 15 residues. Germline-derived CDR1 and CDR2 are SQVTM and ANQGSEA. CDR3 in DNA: TGCACCATTGGGACTAGCGCGGCGAACACCGGGGAGCTGTTTTTT. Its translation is CTIGTSAANTGELFF.

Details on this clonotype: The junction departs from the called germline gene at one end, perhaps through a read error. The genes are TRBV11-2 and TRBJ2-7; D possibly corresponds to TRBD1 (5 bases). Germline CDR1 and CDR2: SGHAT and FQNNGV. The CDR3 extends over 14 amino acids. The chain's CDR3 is CVSSSNRNSYEQHF. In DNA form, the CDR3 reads TGTGTCAGCAGCTCTAACAGGAACTCCTACGAGCAGCACTTC.

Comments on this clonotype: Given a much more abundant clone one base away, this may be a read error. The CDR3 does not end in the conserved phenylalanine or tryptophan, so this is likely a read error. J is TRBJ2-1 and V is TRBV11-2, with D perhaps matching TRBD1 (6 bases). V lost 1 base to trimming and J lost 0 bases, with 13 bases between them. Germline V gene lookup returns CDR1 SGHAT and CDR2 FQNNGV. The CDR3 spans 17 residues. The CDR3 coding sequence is TGTGCCAGCAGCTTAGGTAACAGGGCGAGCTCCTACAATGAGCAGTTCCTC. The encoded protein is CASSLGNRASSYNEQFL.

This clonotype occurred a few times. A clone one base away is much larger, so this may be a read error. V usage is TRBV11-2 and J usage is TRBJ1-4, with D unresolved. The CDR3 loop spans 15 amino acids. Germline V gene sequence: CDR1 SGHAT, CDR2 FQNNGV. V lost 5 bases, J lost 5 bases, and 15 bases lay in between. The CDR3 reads CASSKTRGTNEKLFF. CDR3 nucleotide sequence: TGTGCCAGCAGCAAGACTCGAGGAACAAATGAAAAACTGTTTTTT.

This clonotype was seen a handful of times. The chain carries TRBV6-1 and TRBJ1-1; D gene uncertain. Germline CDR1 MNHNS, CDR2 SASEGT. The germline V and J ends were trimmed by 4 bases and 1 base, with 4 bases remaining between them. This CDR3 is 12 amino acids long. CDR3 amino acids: CASSGWNTEAFF. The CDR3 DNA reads TGTGCCAGCAGTGGGTGGAACACTGAAGCTTTCTTT.

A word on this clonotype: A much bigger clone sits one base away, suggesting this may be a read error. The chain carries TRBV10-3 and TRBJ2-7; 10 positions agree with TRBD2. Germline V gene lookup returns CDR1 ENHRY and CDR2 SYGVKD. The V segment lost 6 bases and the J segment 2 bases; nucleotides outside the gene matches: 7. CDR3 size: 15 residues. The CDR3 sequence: CAISYGTSDPYEQYF. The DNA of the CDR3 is TGTGCCATCAGCTACGGGACTAGCGACCCCTACGAGCAGTACTTC.

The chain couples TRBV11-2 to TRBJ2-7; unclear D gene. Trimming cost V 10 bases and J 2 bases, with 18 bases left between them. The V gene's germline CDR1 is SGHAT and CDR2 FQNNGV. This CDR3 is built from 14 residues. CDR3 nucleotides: TGTGCCAACAGATTAACCGACGGAGCCTACGAGCAGTACTTC. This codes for CANRLTDGAYEQYF.

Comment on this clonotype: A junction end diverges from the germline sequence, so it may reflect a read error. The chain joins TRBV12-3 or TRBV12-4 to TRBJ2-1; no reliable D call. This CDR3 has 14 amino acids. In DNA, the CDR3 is TGTGACAGCAGTTTATGCTCAGTTGTCAATGAGCAGTTCTTC. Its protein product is CDSSLCSVVNEQFF.

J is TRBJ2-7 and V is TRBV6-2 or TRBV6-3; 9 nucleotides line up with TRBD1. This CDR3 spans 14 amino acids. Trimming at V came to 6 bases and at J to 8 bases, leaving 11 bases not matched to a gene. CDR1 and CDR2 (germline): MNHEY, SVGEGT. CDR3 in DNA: TGTGCCAGCAGCCTCCGGGACAGGGCCCATAAGCAGTACTTC. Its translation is CASSLRDRAHKQYF.

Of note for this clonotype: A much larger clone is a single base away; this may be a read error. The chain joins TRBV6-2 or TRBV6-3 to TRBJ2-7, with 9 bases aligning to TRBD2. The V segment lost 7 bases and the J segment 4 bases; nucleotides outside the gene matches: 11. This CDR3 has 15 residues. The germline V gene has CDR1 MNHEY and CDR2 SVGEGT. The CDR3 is CASNTPTSGGYEQYF. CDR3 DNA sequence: TGTGCCAGCAACACTCCGACTAGCGGAGGGTACGAGCAGTACTTC.

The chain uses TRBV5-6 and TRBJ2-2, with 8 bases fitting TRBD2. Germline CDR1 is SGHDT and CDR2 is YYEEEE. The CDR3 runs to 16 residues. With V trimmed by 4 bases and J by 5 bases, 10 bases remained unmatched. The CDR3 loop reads CASSLERERATGELFF. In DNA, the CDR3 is TGTGCCAGCAGCCTCGAGCGGGAGAGAGCGACCGGGGAGCTGTTTTTT.

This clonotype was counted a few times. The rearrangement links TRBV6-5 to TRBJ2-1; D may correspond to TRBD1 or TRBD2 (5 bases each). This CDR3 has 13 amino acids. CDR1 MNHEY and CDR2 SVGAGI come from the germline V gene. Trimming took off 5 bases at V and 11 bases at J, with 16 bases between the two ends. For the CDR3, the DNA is TGTGCCAGCAGTGACGAGGCAGGGACCCAGCAGTTCTTC. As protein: CASSDEAGTQQFF.

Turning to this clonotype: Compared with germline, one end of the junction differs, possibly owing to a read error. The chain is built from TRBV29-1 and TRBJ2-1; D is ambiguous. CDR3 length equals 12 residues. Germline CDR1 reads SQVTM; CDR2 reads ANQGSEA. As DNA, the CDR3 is TGCAACGTTGAAGAAAGGCGTACTGAGCAGTTCTTC. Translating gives CNVEERRTEQFF.

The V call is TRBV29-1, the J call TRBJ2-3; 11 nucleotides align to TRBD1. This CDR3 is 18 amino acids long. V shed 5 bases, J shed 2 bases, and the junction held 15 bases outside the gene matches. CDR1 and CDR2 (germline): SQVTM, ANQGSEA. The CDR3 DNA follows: TGCAGCGTTAAGGGACAGGGGGTGATCCACCGTTCCACAGATACGCAGTATTTT. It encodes CSVKGQGVIHRSTDTQYF.

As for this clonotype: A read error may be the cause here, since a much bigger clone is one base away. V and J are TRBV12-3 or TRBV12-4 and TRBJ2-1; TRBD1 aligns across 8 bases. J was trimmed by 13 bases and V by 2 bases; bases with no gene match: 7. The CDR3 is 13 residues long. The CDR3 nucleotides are TGTGCCAGCAGTTTATCCGACAGGGGAGACCAGTTCTTC. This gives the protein CASSLSDRGDQFF.

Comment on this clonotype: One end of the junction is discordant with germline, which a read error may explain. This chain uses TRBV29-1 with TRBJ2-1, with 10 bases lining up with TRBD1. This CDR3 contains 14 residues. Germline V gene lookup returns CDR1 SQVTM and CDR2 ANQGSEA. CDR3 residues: CSGTGTGDAGEQFF. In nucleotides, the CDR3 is TGTAGCGGGACCGGGACAGGGGATGCCGGTGAACAGTTCTTC.

CDR3 in DNA: TGTATCAGCAGTTTAGTCGTCGGCTATGGCTACACCTTC. Protein product: CISSLVVGYGYTF. The chain has TRBV12-3 or TRBV12-4 and TRBJ1-2; D gene ambiguous. CDR3 length: 13 residues.

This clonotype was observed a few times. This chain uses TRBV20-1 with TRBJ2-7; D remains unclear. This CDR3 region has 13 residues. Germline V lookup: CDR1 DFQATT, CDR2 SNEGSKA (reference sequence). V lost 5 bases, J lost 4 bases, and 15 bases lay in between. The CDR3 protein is CSAPARPYYEQYF. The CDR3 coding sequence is TGCAGTGCTCCTGCTCGGCCCTATTACGAGCAGTACTTC.

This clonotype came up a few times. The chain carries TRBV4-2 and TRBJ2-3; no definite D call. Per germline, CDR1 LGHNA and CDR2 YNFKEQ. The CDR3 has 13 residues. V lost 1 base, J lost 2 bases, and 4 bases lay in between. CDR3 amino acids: CASSQGPTDTQYF. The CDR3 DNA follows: TGTGCCAGCAGCCAAGGCCCCACAGATACGCAGTATTTT.

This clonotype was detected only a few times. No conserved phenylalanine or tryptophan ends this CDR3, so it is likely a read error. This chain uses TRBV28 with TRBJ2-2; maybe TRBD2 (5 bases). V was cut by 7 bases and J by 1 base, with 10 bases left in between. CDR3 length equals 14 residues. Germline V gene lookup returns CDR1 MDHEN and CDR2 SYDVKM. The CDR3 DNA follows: TGTGCCAGCACCCGGGGTCAGAACACCGGGGAGCTGTTTTAT. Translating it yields CASTRGQNTGELFY.

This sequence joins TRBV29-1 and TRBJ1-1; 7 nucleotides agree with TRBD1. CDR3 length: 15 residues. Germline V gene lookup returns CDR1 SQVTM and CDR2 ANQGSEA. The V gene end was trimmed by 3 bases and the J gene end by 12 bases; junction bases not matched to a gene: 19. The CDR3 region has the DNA TGCAGCGTTGACAGGGGGTGGGGGATGAGGACTGGAACTTTCTTT. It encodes CSVDRGWGMRTGTFF.

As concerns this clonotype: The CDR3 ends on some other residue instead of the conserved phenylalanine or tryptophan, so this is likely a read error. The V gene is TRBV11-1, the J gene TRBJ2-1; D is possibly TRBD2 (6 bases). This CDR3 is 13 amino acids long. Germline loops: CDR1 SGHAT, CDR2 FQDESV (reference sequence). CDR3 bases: TGTGCTAGCAGCTTAGAGCTCGGAGGGCGGCAGTTCATC. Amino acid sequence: CASSLELGGRQFI.

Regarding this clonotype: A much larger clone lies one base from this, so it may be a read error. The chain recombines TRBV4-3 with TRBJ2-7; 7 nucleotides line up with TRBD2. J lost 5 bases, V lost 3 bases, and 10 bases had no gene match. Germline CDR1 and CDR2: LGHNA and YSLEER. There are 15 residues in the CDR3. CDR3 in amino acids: CASSHGPGGEDEQYF. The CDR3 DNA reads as TGCGCCAGCAGCCATGGTCCGGGAGGAGAGGACGAGCAGTACTTC.